A single sample is the source of the 5 T cell receptor beta chains below, sequenced in a study of T-cell reconstitution after alpha-beta-depleted transplantation in children. Preparation of the TCRbeta library used unique molecular identifiers. TCRdb reprocessed the PCR reads with MiXCR, giving one entry per CDR3 protein. Among about 160,000 distinct CDR3 sequences listed, 11% were seen once. The specimen comprised PBMCs, sampled before TCRalphabeta/CD19-depleted stem cell transplant. These receptors all stem from a boy younger than 10 with acute myeloid leukemia, due to receive a stem cell transplant.

This clonotype was detected ten times or more. The V and J genes are TRBV24-1 and TRBJ2-7; D ambiguous. CDR3 length: 11 amino acids. Between the trimmed V and J ends, which lost 1 base and 6 bases, there was a span of 3 bases. Germline V gene data show CDR1 as KGHDR and CDR2 as SFDVKD. CDR3 sequence: CATSDLSEQYF. The CDR3 bases are TGTGCCACCAGTGATTTATCCGAGCAGTACTTC.

Comments on this clonotype: A much larger clone sits a single nucleotide away, making a read error possible. The chain couples TRBV3-1 to TRBJ2-7; 11 nucleotides agree with TRBD2. CDR1 and CDR2 from the germline V gene are LGHDT and YNNKEL (reference sequence). CDR3 length: 19 amino acids. The CDR3 DNA reads as TGTACCAGCAGGCGGTACCAGCGGGGGACTAGCGGAGGGAGGTACGAGCAGTACTTC. Its protein is CTSRRYQRGTSGGRYEQYF.

This clonotype was seen ten or more times. The chain uses TRBV3-1 and TRBJ2-7, with 8 bases that match TRBD1. Unmatched junction bases numbered 20, after V lost 7 bases and J lost 0 bases. The CDR3 is made up of 19 amino acids. Germline CDR1 is LGHDT and CDR2 is YNNKEL (reference sequence). CDR3 sequence (DNA): TGTGCCAGCATCTCACTAACCGAAGGACAGGGACACAGCTCCTACGAGCAGTACTTC. Its protein is CASISLTEGQGHSSYEQYF.

This clonotype was detected ten times or more. The CDR3 protein is CASSLAVGTANQPQHF. DNA of the CDR3: TGTGCCAGCAGCTTAGCGGTGGGTACAGCAAATCAGCCCCAGCATTTT. The rearrangement uses TRBV7-9 and TRBJ1-5; D is ambiguous. The CDR3 sequence is 16 residues long. Germline assignment: CDR1 SEHNR and CDR2 FQNEAQ (reference sequence). V lost 0 bases, J lost 4 bases, and 13 bases lay in between. Full variable domain (missing parts from reference TRBV7-9 and TRBJ1-5): DTGVSQNPRHKITKRGQNVTFRCDPISEHNRLYWYRQTLGQGPEFLTYFQNEAQLEKSRLLSDRFSAERPKGSFSTLEIQRTEQGDSAMYLCASSLAVGTANQPQHFGDGTRLSIL.

This clonotype was recorded many times. The V and J genes are TRBV20-1 and TRBJ1-2; 8 bases map to TRBD1. Germline CDR1 and CDR2: DFQATT and SNEGSKA (reference sequence). The V and J ends lost 2 bases and 1 base, in that order; junction bases with no gene match: 3. The CDR3 extends over 14 amino acids. CDR3: CSARQTGVNYGYTF. CDR3 nucleotide sequence: TGCAGTGCTAGACAGACAGGGGTTAACTATGGCTACACCTTC.